This passage covers 8 T cell receptor beta chains from one sample sequenced in a study of T cell repertoires in cytomegalovirus infection (dated by TCRdb to the late 2010s). The data were produced on an Illumina HiSeq 1500. TCRdb handled the public reads itself, with Q25 trimming in fastp and clone calling in MiXCR, and kept productive beta chains. Every entry covers one CDR3 protein and lists the most common genes and DNA from its rows. The sample table lists about half a million distinct CDR3 sequences, around 35% of them with a count of one. 15% to 20% of the sample goes to the ten largest clones. In the paper's terms, the treatment or condition label means: in vitro stimulation with specific CMV peptide epitopes to enrich CMV-specific T cells. Their target antigens are unknown. The sample consisted of cultured PBMCs, taken from culture after CMV antigen stimulation. The receptors come from a human donor in good health (CMV status not recorded). Some clones in this sample may be carry-over from other donors' samples.

This clonotype came up many times. This chain links TRBV7-2 with TRBJ1-3; 8 nucleotides match TRBD1. The germline gives CDR1 SGHTA, CDR2 FQGNSA. Germline trimming cut 5 bases from V and 0 bases from J; bases unmatched to any gene: 12. The CDR3 is made up of 18 amino acids. This CDR3 reads CASSLTGTGSYSGNTIYF. The CDR3 DNA sequence: TGTGCCAGCAGCCTTACCGGGACAGGCTCTTACTCTGGAAACACCATATATTTT. The variable domain in full, with the rest retrieved from reference TRBV7-2 and TRBJ1-3, is GAGVSQSPSNKVTEKGKDVELRCDPISGHTALYWYRQSLGQGLEFLIYFQGNSAPDKSGLPSDRFSAERTGGSVSTLTIQRTQQEDSAVYLCASSLTGTGSYSGNTIYFGEGSWLTVV.

The V and J genes are TRBV7-9 and TRBJ2-3, with TRBD1 identical over 9 bases. The CDR3 has 14 amino acids. The J segment lost 6 bases and the V segment lost 6 bases, leaving 7 bases of the junction unmatched. Germline assignment: CDR1 SEHNR and CDR2 FQNEAQ (reference sequence). CDR3 DNA sequence: TGTGCCAGCAGATCGACAGGGGGAGGGGATACGCAGTATTTT. It translates to CASRSTGGGDTQYF.

This clonotype was seen only a few times. This rearrangement joins TRBV6-5 to TRBJ2-7, with unresolved D. This CDR3 has 17 amino acids. V lost 0 bases to trimming and J lost 5 bases, with 20 bases between them. Looked up from germline, CDR1 is MNHEY and CDR2 is SVGAGI. The CDR3: CASSYSTEGSWAHEQYF. The DNA for the CDR3 is TGTGCCAGCAGTTACTCCACGGAAGGTTCATGGGCCCACGAGCAGTACTTC.

J is TRBJ2-1 and V is TRBV12-3 or TRBV12-4, with a tentative D call TRBD2 (5 bases). This CDR3 spans 14 amino acids. Trimming removed 3 bases from V and 5 bases from J, with 11 bases in between. The CDR3 DNA follows: TGTGCCAGCAGTTTCCGAACTAGTAACAATGAGCAGTTCTTC. It yields the protein CASSFRTSNNEQFF.

The rearrangement joins TRBV7-2 to TRBJ1-3; D is unclear. Germline V CDR1 and CDR2: SGHTA, FQGNSA. The CDR3 contains 15 residues. Trimming cost V 5 bases and J 0 bases, with 11 bases left between them. The CDR3 DNA reads as TGTGCCAGCAGCGACTTAGACGACTCTGGAAACACCATATATTTT. Translated, it gives CASSDLDDSGNTIYF.

The chain has TRBV28 and TRBJ2-5; a possible D gene is TRBD2 (7 bases). Germline V gives CDR1 MDHEN, CDR2 SYDVKM. This CDR3 spans 14 amino acids. V shed 5 bases and J shed 4 bases, with 14 bases lying between them. The CDR3 region has the DNA TGTGCCAGCAGTCCACGGGGGGCAGCAGAGACCCAGTACTTC. This sequence encodes CASSPRGAAETQYF.

This clonotype was picked up many times. The chain employs TRBV7-2 and TRBJ2-1; D is possibly TRBD1 (5 bases). CDR1 SGHTA and CDR2 FQGNSA come from the germline V gene. Trimming removed 2 bases from V and 6 bases from J, with 20 bases in between. The CDR3 contains 17 residues. As DNA, the CDR3 is TGTGCCAGCAGCTTATCCTCCGGGCAAAGGGGTCCCAATGAGCAGTTCTTC. This gives the protein CASSLSSGQRGPNEQFF.

This sequence joins TRBV7-9 and TRBJ2-2; 7 nucleotides line up with TRBD2. V lost 7 bases, J lost 5 bases, and 7 bases stayed unmatched. Germline loops: CDR1 SEHNR, CDR2 FQNEAQ (reference sequence). The CDR3 runs 14 residues. The DNA for the CDR3 is TGTGCCAGCAAATTGCGGGAGTGGACCGGGGAGCTGTTTTTT. Amino acid sequence: CASKLREWTGELFF.